Following are 29 T cell receptor beta chains from one sample sequenced in a study of shared clonotypes between healthy human individuals. Sequencing used immunoSEQ multiplex PCR; TCRdb keeps in-frame clones, though not all of them. The table has approximately 600,000 clones, about 95% seen once; the top ten hold over 0.1%. CD45RO-negative, CCR7-selected cells formed the naive CD8 fraction, which excluded terminally differentiated effector memory CD45RA+ cells. Material: naive CD8+ T cells sorted from blood. Receptors originate from a woman aged 25-40 years in good health.

The J gene is TRBJ1-1, the V gene TRBV7-8; 7 positions match TRBD1. The CDR3 is made up of 15 amino acids. Germline CDR1 SGHVS, CDR2 FQNEAQ. Unmatched junction bases numbered 5, after V lost 0 bases and J lost 4 bases. This CDR3 reads CASSLAASGGTEAFF. CDR3 sequence (DNA): TGTGCCAGCAGCTTAGCCGCCTCAGGGGGCACTGAAGCTTTCTTT.

This chain's CDR3 is CASSEIGGRDQPQHF. CDR3 DNA: TGTGCCAGCAGTGAAATAGGGGGCAGGGATCAGCCCCAGCATTTT. The chain carries TRBV6-1 and TRBJ1-5; TRBD1 aligns across 7 bases. J was trimmed by 5 bases and V by 2 bases; bases with no gene match: 6. Germline lookup yields CDR1 MNHNS and CDR2 SASEGT. The CDR3 extends over 15 amino acids.

This chain uses TRBV5-4 with TRBJ2-3, with TRBD2 as a possible D gene (5 bases). The V gene lost 6 bases and the J gene lost 3 bases, with 17 bases spanning the gap. Germline CDR1 is SGHNT and CDR2 is YYREEE (reference sequence). The CDR3 spans 15 residues. The CDR3 DNA is TGTGCCAGCACCCCAGCGGCCCCCGGGACAGATACGCAGTATTTT. This gives the protein CASTPAAPGTDTQYF.

The chain uses TRBV2 and TRBJ1-1, with 7 bases matching TRBD1. Germline V gives CDR1 SNHLY, CDR2 FYNNEI. The junction had 6 bases not matched to a gene; V was cut back by 10 bases and J by 7 bases. This CDR3 has 11 amino acids. CDR3 in DNA: TGTGCCACTACGACAGGGAGTGAAGCTTTCTTT. This codes for CATTTGSEAFF.

The rearrangement links TRBV28 to TRBJ2-7; TRBD1 might be the D (6 bases). CDR3 size: 14 residues. Per germline, CDR1 MDHEN and CDR2 SYDVKM. With 8 bases removed from V and 3 bases from J, the gap between germline ends came to 17 bases. The CDR3: CASGDRDTHYEQYF. The CDR3, as DNA: TGTGCCAGCGGAGACCGGGACACCCACTACGAGCAGTACTTC.

The V and J genes are TRBV14 and TRBJ1-2; no firm D call. Trimming left V 0 bases short and J 2 bases short, with 13 bases between. The CDR3 sequence is 16 residues long. Germline V gene sequence: CDR1 SGHDN, CDR2 FVKESK. Here the CDR3 DNA reads TGTGCCAGCAGCCAAGATTTCGGGGATTTCAACTATGGCTACACCTTC. Protein sequence: CASSQDFGDFNYGYTF.

The rearrangement links TRBV4-2 to TRBJ2-3, with TRBD1 matching 7 bases. The CDR3 has 17 residues. CDR1 and CDR2 from the germline V gene are LGHNA and YNFKEQ. V shed 3 bases, J shed 3 bases, and the junction held 12 bases outside the gene matches. The CDR3 loop is CASSHRRGQGDTDTQYF. The CDR3, as DNA: TGTGCCAGCAGCCATAGACGCGGGCAGGGGGATACAGATACGCAGTATTTT.

This clone has only one observation. The chain uses TRBV7-6 and TRBJ2-1; D perhaps matches TRBD2 (6 bases). The length of the CDR3 is 16 residues. The germline CDR1 and CDR2 sequences are SGHVS and FNYEAQ. Trimming took off 4 bases at V and 7 bases at J, with 20 bases between the two ends. The CDR3 DNA sequence: TGTGCCAGCAGCTCACCTGGAGGGTTCGGACAAAATGAGCAGTTCTTC. Amino acids: CASSSPGGFGQNEQFF.

The chain uses TRBV28 and TRBJ2-7; D could derive from TRBD1 or TRBD2 (5 bases each). The CDR3 length is 12 residues. Trimming shortened V by 8 bases and J by 5 bases, and 13 bases separated the two germline ends. Germline CDR1 is MDHEN and CDR2 is SYDVKM. CDR3 sequence: CASSSMGHEQYF. The DNA of the CDR3 is TGTGCCAGCTCATCGATGGGACACGAGCAGTACTTC.

The chain recombines TRBV7-9 with TRBJ2-1; D is unclear. V lost 5 bases and J 9 bases, leaving 14 bases between the germline ends. The CDR3 contains 13 residues. The V gene's germline CDR1 is SEHNR and CDR2 FQNEAQ (reference sequence). Here the CDR3 reads CASSPPRFSEQFF. In DNA form, the CDR3 reads TGTGCCAGCAGCCCCCCTAGGTTTAGTGAGCAGTTCTTC.

The chain employs TRBV11-3 and TRBJ2-2, with TRBD1 matching over 10 bases. The CDR3 length is 17 residues. Germline V gene sequence: CDR1 SGHNT, CDR2 YENEEA. The trim removed 5 bases at V and 4 bases at J, leaving 10 bases unmatched. CDR3 nucleotide sequence: TGTGCCAGCAGCCCACCCCGGGGACAGGGGAGCACCGGGGAGCTGTTTTTT. Translation gives CASSPPRGQGSTGELFF.

V is TRBV7-8 and J is TRBJ2-7; 14 bases are shared with TRBD2. Trimming at V came to 0 bases and at J to 10 bases, leaving 5 bases not matched to a gene. CDR3 length equals 15 residues. Per germline, CDR1 SGHVS and CDR2 FQNEAQ. CDR3 bases: TGTGCCAGCAGCTTAGCACAGGGACTAGCGGGAGCCCAGTACTTC. Translation gives CASSLAQGLAGAQYF.

CDR3 nucleotide sequence: TGCGCCAGCAGCGTAAGGGGTGTACCTGGGGCCAACGTCCTGACTTTC. Translation: CASSVRGVPGANVLTF. The genes are TRBV5-1 and TRBJ2-6; perhaps TRBD1 as D (5 bases). CDR1 and CDR2 from the germline V gene are SGHRS and YFSETQ. This CDR3 is 16 amino acids long. Trimming cost V 4 bases and J 2 bases, with 13 bases left between them.

This clone was seen just once. This chain uses TRBV5-1 with TRBJ2-7, with 13 bases lining up with TRBD2. CDR1 and CDR2 from the germline V gene are SGHRS and YFSETQ. After removal of 3 bases from V and 2 bases from J, the junction contained 2 bases not matched to a gene. The CDR3 loop spans 15 amino acids. CDR3 in DNA: TGCGCCAGCAGCTCGGGACTAGCGGGAACCTACGAGCAGTACTTC. This translates into CASSSGLAGTYEQYF.

Written as DNA, the CDR3 is TGCGCCAGCAGCCTCCTGACAGGGCGGAACACTGAAGCTTTCTTT. This codes for CASSLLTGRNTEAFF. J is TRBJ1-1 and V is TRBV4-1; the match to TRBD1 covers 7 bases. J lost 1 base, V lost 4 bases, and 6 bases had no gene match. The germline V gene encodes CDR1 MGHRA and CDR2 YSYEKL. The CDR3 length is 15 residues.

This clone was detected once. The identical CDR3 is also encoded by other nucleotide sequences in the sample. This chain connects TRBV27 to TRBJ1-5; the D is unclear. Germline CDR1 and CDR2: MNHEY and SMNVEV (reference sequence). V lost 2 bases to trimming and J lost 4 bases, with 9 bases between them. The CDR3 runs to 14 residues. CDR3 nucleotide sequence: TGTGCCAGCAGTTTAATAGGTGGAAATCAGCCCCAGCATTTT. It encodes CASSLIGGNQPQHF.

The chain links TRBV16 to TRBJ1-5; D gene ambiguous. The CDR3 has 15 amino acids. V was trimmed by 0 bases and J by 2 bases, leaving 8 bases between them. CDR1 and CDR2 (germline): KGHSY, FQNENV. CDR3 bases: TGTGCCAGCAGCCAATCGAGGGCTGGCAATCAGCCCCAGCATTTT. It specifies CASSQSRAGNQPQHF.

The chain recombines TRBV10-3 with TRBJ2-7, with 11 bases identical to TRBD2. Looked up from germline, CDR1 is ENHRY and CDR2 is SYGVKD. V was clipped by 3 bases and J by 3 bases; unmatched bases: 13. CDR3 length equals 18 residues. Written as DNA, the CDR3 is TGTGCCATCAGTGACCCCCGGAGGCTAGCGGGAGGACACTACGAGCAGTACTTC. This sequence encodes CAISDPRRLAGGHYEQYF.

This rearrangement joins TRBV5-6 to TRBJ2-1; 9 nucleotides line up with TRBD2. From germline, CDR1 is SGHDT and CDR2 YYEEEE. With V trimmed by 0 bases and J by 2 bases, 3 bases remained unmatched. CDR3 length: 16 residues. CDR3 DNA: TGTGCCAGCAGCTTGGACCTAGCGGGAACCTACAATGAGCAGTTCTTC. This sequence encodes CASSLDLAGTYNEQFF. Full variable domain (missing parts from reference TRBV5-6 and TRBJ2-1): DAGVTQSPTHLIKTRGQQVTLRCSPKSGHDTVSWYQQALGQGPQFIFQYYEEEERQRGNFPDRFSGHQFPNYSSELNVNALLLGDSALYLCASSLDLAGTYNEQFFGPGTRLTVL.

The chain links TRBV7-1 to TRBJ2-7; TRBD2 matches 12 bases. TRBV7-1 is given ORF status, its function remaining uncertain. This CDR3 comprises 16 residues. Trimming cost V 4 bases and J 0 bases; bases outside gene matches: 4. CDR3 amino acids: CASSFLTSGSSYEQYF. CDR3 DNA: TGTGCCAGCAGCTTCCTGACTAGCGGGAGCTCCTACGAGCAGTACTTC.

The chain combines TRBV9 with TRBJ1-4, with TRBD1 identical over 8 bases. Germline CDR1 is SGDLS and CDR2 is YYNGEE. The J segment lost 7 bases and the V segment lost 4 bases, leaving 9 bases of the junction unmatched. This CDR3 region has 15 residues. The CDR3 spells CASSPGQGYSEKLFF. CDR3 DNA sequence: TGTGCCAGCAGCCCCGGACAGGGATACTCTGAAAAACTGTTTTTT.

The CDR3 nucleotides read TGTGCCAGCAGTGAAGCGACCGGGACTAGTTACAACGGTGAGCAGTTCTTC. Protein: CASSEATGTSYNGEQFF. The gene calls are TRBV2 and TRBJ2-1, with 8 bases identical to TRBD2. The CDR3 totals 17 residues. Per germline, CDR1 SNHLY and CDR2 FYNNEI. The V segment lost 0 bases and the J segment 9 bases; nucleotides outside the gene matches: 13.

V is TRBV27 and J is TRBJ2-7, with D possibly called TRBD1 or TRBD2 (5 bases each). Germline V gene data show CDR1 as MNHEY and CDR2 as SMNVEV (reference sequence). This CDR3 comprises 13 residues. The V end lost 5 bases, the J end lost 1 base, and 9 bases lay between the germline ends. CDR3 coding DNA: TGTGCCAGCAGTGGGGACGCATCCTACGAGCAGTACTTC. Translated, it gives CASSGDASYEQYF.

As DNA, the CDR3 is TGCAGCGTTGAAGGGGACAGCGGAGGATATGGCTACACCTTC. This codes for CSVEGDSGGYGYTF. The chain couples TRBV29-1 to TRBJ1-2; 7 bases are a match to TRBD1. Trimming took 1 base from V and 5 from J; bases not matched to a gene: 7. This CDR3 contains 14 residues. In germline, CDR1 is SQVTM, CDR2 ANQGSEA.

This clone was counted once. This chain uses TRBV9 with TRBJ2-6, with D maybe TRBD1 (5 bases). V was pared by 3 bases and J by 0 bases, with 16 bases between. The CDR3 consists of 18 residues. Germline CDR1 SGDLS, CDR2 YYNGEE. This CDR3 reads CASSALTATASGANVLTF. The DNA for the CDR3 is TGTGCCAGCAGCGCGTTGACAGCTACCGCCTCTGGGGCCAACGTCCTGACTTTC.

The chain is built from TRBV5-4 and TRBJ1-1, with TRBD1 matching over 9 bases. Per germline, CDR1 SGHNT and CDR2 YYREEE (reference sequence). The CDR3 is 16 residues long. V was clipped by 3 bases and J by 0 bases; unmatched bases: 6. This CDR3 reads CASSSDRGRVNTEAFF. The CDR3 region has the DNA TGTGCCAGCAGCTCTGACAGGGGGAGAGTGAACACTGAAGCTTTCTTT.

The J gene is TRBJ2-1, the V gene TRBV27; the D gene is possibly TRBD2 (5 bases). The V end lost 6 bases, the J end lost 2 bases, and 8 bases lay between the germline ends. The CDR3 spans 13 residues. Germline-derived CDR1 and CDR2 are MNHEY and SMNVEV (reference sequence). CDR3 protein: CASSGITYNEQFF. Written as DNA, the CDR3 is TGTGCCAGCAGCGGGATCACCTACAATGAGCAGTTCTTC.

This chain uses TRBV13 with TRBJ1-2; D is unresolved. Germline values: CDR1 PRHDT, CDR2 FYEKMQ (reference sequence). V was shortened by 1 base and J by 3 bases, with 15 bases between the two germline ends. This CDR3 has 16 amino acids. This CDR3 is CASSLAGGNGDYGYTF. CDR3 bases: TGTGCCAGCAGCTTAGCAGGAGGCAATGGGGACTATGGCTACACCTTC.

The rearrangement links TRBV27 to TRBJ2-7; D remains unclear. This CDR3 is 13 amino acids long. Germline CDR1 MNHEY, CDR2 SMNVEV (reference sequence). Trimming took off 6 bases at V and 3 bases at J, with 12 bases between the two ends. Here the CDR3 DNA reads TGTGCCAGCAGCCGAAACCCTGTCTACGAGCAGTACTTC. As protein: CASSRNPVYEQYF.